These T cell receptor beta chains were read from a single sample in a study of patients and donors after allogeneic stem cell transplantation. From the RT-PCR reads, TCRdb called clonotypes with MiXCR, one entry per CDR3 protein. The sample shows under 95,000 distinct CDR3 sequences, 4% to 5% of them seen only once. Material: blood, either unsorted or a sorted T cell fraction (not recorded which). All receptors come from a human donor who was either an allogeneic HSCT recipient or a stem cell or donor lymphocyte infusion donor (not recorded which). It is not recorded whose cells these are; they may come from a transplant donor. The CDR3 runs from the conserved cysteine through the conserved F or W. Fields, in order: D gene, J gene, clone size, V gene, CDR3 protein, CDR3 DNA. A D gene is named only where the DNA matches it firmly. Some rows have no size entry. The others give once, few or many, or a class for an expanded clone.

d_gene: TRBD1; j_gene: TRBJ1-2; abundance: many; v_gene: TRBV12-3/TRBV12-4; CDR3aa: CASRRDRAFGYTF; CDR3nt: TGTGCCAGCAGGAGGGACAGGGCGTTCGGCTACACCTTC
d_gene: NA; j_gene: TRBJ2-3; abundance: many; v_gene: TRBV12-3/TRBV12-4; CDR3aa: CASSSPGLIPDTQYF; CDR3nt: TGTGCCAGCAGTTCCCCGGGCCTTATTCCAGATACGCAGTATTTT
d_gene: NA; j_gene: TRBJ2-7; abundance: medium-sized; v_gene: TRBV5-1; CDR3aa: CASSLGTGPAYEQYF; CDR3nt: TGCGCCAGCAGCCTCGGTACAGGACCGGCCTACGAGCAGTACTTC
d_gene: TRBD1; j_gene: TRBJ1-3; abundance: many; v_gene: TRBV7-8; CDR3aa: CASSPLRILGQGVKSNTIYF; CDR3nt: TGTGCCAGCAGCCCCCTCCGGATACTTGGACAGGGGGTAAAGAGTAACACCATATATTTT
d_gene: NA; j_gene: TRBJ2-7; abundance: many; v_gene: TRBV24-1; CDR3aa: CATSDAPTGEQYF; CDR3nt: TGTGCCACCAGTGATGCCCCGACGGGAGAGCAGTACTTC
d_gene: NA; j_gene: TRBJ1-6; abundance: NA; v_gene: TRBV21-1; CDR3aa: CASSSEGPYNSPLHF; CDR3nt: TGTGCCAGCAGCTCAGAGGGGCCCTATAATTCACCCCTCCACTTT
d_gene: TRBD1; j_gene: TRBJ2-5; abundance: NA; v_gene: TRBV7-9; CDR3aa: CASSTGGTQYF; CDR3nt: TGTGCCAGCAGCACAGGGGGGACCCAGTACTTC
d_gene: NA; j_gene: TRBJ1-1; abundance: many; v_gene: TRBV10-1; CDR3aa: CASSDLQGTFF; CDR3nt: TGCGCCAGCAGTGACCTGCAGGGAACTTTCTTT
d_gene: NA; j_gene: TRBJ2-1; abundance: many; v_gene: TRBV14; CDR3aa: CASSLIQGNEQFF; CDR3nt: TGTGCCAGCAGCCTAATACAGGGAAATGAGCAGTTCTTC
d_gene: NA; j_gene: TRBJ2-3; abundance: many; v_gene: TRBV29-1; CDR3aa: CSVEGAENTDTQYF; CDR3nt: TGCAGCGTTGAAGGGGCGGAAAACACAGATACGCAGTATTTT
d_gene: TRBD1; j_gene: TRBJ1-6; abundance: NA; v_gene: TRBV20-1; CDR3aa: CSARRTGNRSPLHF; CDR3nt: TGCAGTGCTAGAAGGACAGGGAATAGATCACCCCTCCACTTT
d_gene: NA; j_gene: TRBJ2-5; abundance: NA; v_gene: TRBV5-1; CDR3aa: CASSRGVGVVETQYF; CDR3nt: TGCGCCAGCAGCCGAGGGGTTGGGGTTGTAGAGACCCAGTACTTC
d_gene: NA; j_gene: TRBJ1-4; abundance: many; v_gene: TRBV20-1; CDR3aa: CSARGHHPVPEKLFF; CDR3nt: TGCAGTGCTAGAGGCCATCATCCAGTACCTGAAAAACTGTTTTTT
d_gene: NA; j_gene: TRBJ1-1; abundance: many; v_gene: TRBV5-1; CDR3aa: CASSSDSVPAFF; CDR3nt: TGCGCCAGCAGCTCTGACTCCGTCCCAGCTTTCTTT
d_gene: TRBD2; j_gene: TRBJ2-3; abundance: NA; v_gene: TRBV3-1; CDR3aa: CASSLSGSGADTQYF; CDR3nt: TGTGCCAGCAGCCTCAGCGGCAGCGGGGCTGATACGCAGTATTTT
d_gene: NA; j_gene: TRBJ1-1; abundance: many; v_gene: TRBV12-3/TRBV12-4; CDR3aa: CASSLGPSRTEAFF; CDR3nt: TGTGCCAGCAGTTTAGGGCCGAGTAGAACTGAAGCTTTCTTT
d_gene: NA; j_gene: TRBJ1-5; abundance: many; v_gene: TRBV28; CDR3aa: CASSYGQLYSNQPQHF; CDR3nt: TGTGCCAGCAGTTACGGACAGCTCTATAGCAATCAGCCCCAGCATTTT
d_gene: NA; j_gene: TRBJ1-1; abundance: NA; v_gene: TRBV12-3/TRBV12-4; CDR3aa: CASYGGVTEAFF; CDR3nt: TGTGCCAGTTATGGGGGGGTCACTGAAGCTTTCTTT
d_gene: NA; j_gene: TRBJ2-7; abundance: many; v_gene: TRBV2; CDR3aa: CASSDWGRLLSYEQYF; CDR3nt: TGTGCCAGCAGTGATTGGGGGCGGCTTCTCTCCTACGAGCAGTACTTC
d_gene: NA; j_gene: TRBJ1-5; abundance: many; v_gene: TRBV6-5; CDR3aa: CASSYTPGSDQPQHF; CDR3nt: TGTGCCAGCAGTTACACACCAGGGTCGGATCAGCCCCAGCATTTT
d_gene: NA; j_gene: TRBJ2-1; abundance: many; v_gene: TRBV2; CDR3aa: CASSRTFANNEQFF; CDR3nt: TGTGCCAGCAGTCGAACCTTTGCCAACAATGAGCAGTTCTTC
d_gene: NA; j_gene: TRBJ2-5; abundance: few; v_gene: TRBV2; CDR3aa: CASSVNRETQYF; CDR3nt: TGTGCCAGCAGTGTCAACAGAGAGACCCAGTACTTC
d_gene: NA; j_gene: TRBJ1-1; abundance: many; v_gene: TRBV20-1; CDR3aa: CSATTGSDTEAFF; CDR3nt: TGCAGTGCTACAACAGGATCGGACACTGAAGCTTTCTTT
d_gene: TRBD2; j_gene: TRBJ2-3; abundance: many; v_gene: TRBV4-1; CDR3aa: CASSPYSGTSGGAGDTQYF; CDR3nt: TGCGCCAGCAGCCCGTATTCCGGGACTAGCGGGGGGGCTGGAGATACGCAGTATTTT
d_gene: NA; j_gene: TRBJ2-7; abundance: many; v_gene: TRBV29-1; CDR3aa: CSVEGSSTRDSNSYEQYF; CDR3nt: TGCAGCGTTGAAGGGTCCTCGACGCGGGACAGCAACTCCTACGAGCAGTACTTC
d_gene: TRBD2; j_gene: TRBJ2-1; abundance: many; v_gene: TRBV3-1; CDR3aa: CASSQGGGSARYNEQFF; CDR3nt: TGTGCCAGCAGCCAAGGGGGGGGGTCCGCTCGTTACAATGAGCAGTTCTTC
d_gene: NA; j_gene: TRBJ2-1; abundance: few; v_gene: TRBV20-1; CDR3aa: CSASKTGGYNEQFF; CDR3nt: TGCAGTGCTAGTAAGACGGGTGGATACAATGAGCAGTTCTTC
d_gene: TRBD1; j_gene: TRBJ1-1; abundance: many; v_gene: TRBV20-1; CDR3aa: CSASRTGTEAFF; CDR3nt: TGCAGTGCTTCACGGACAGGGACTGAAGCTTTCTTT
d_gene: NA; j_gene: TRBJ2-2; abundance: many; v_gene: TRBV19; CDR3aa: CASSIGPRTGELFF; CDR3nt: TGTGCCAGTAGTATAGGGCCGCGCACCGGGGAGCTGTTTTTT
d_gene: NA; j_gene: TRBJ2-1; abundance: NA; v_gene: TRBV15; CDR3aa: CATSRDPNNEQFF; CDR3nt: TGTGCCACCAGCAGAGACCCGAACAATGAGCAGTTCTTC
d_gene: NA; j_gene: TRBJ2-7; abundance: many; v_gene: TRBV5-1; CDR3aa: CASSLGITGLYEQYF; CDR3nt: TGCGCCAGCAGCTTGGGGATTACCGGTCTCTACGAGCAGTACTTC
d_gene: NA; j_gene: TRBJ1-1; abundance: many; v_gene: TRBV10-3; CDR3aa: CATSLGLNTEAFF; CDR3nt: TGTGCCACCTCTTTAGGACTCAACACTGAAGCTTTCTTT
d_gene: TRBD1; j_gene: TRBJ1-1; abundance: many; v_gene: TRBV9; CDR3aa: CASSVGLKGARTEAFF; CDR3nt: TGTGCCAGCAGCGTAGGTTTAAAGGGGGCGCGTACTGAAGCTTTCTTT
d_gene: TRBD2; j_gene: TRBJ2-2; abundance: NA; v_gene: TRBV6-1; CDR3aa: CASSASGRPGELFF; CDR3nt: TGTGCCAGCTCGGCTAGCGGGAGGCCCGGGGAGCTGTTTTTT
d_gene: TRBD2; j_gene: TRBJ2-1; abundance: many; v_gene: TRBV10-3; CDR3aa: CAISESLGLASNEQFF; CDR3nt: TGTGCCATCAGTGAGTCATTGGGACTAGCAAGTAATGAGCAGTTCTTC
d_gene: NA; j_gene: TRBJ2-3; abundance: NA; v_gene: TRBV20-1; CDR3aa: CSATPLAGTSTDTQYF; CDR3nt: TGCAGTGCCACACCCCTGGCGGGGACTAGCACAGATACGCAGTATTTT
d_gene: TRBD1; j_gene: TRBJ2-7; abundance: many; v_gene: TRBV11-2; CDR3aa: CASSLFRQGLGEQYF; CDR3nt: TGTGCCAGCAGCTTATTTCGACAGGGTCTGGGGGAGCAGTACTTC
d_gene: NA; j_gene: TRBJ2-2; abundance: few; v_gene: TRBV14; CDR3aa: CASSQVFGHTGELFF; CDR3nt: TGTGCCAGCAGCCAAGTGTTCGGCCACACCGGGGAGCTGTTTTTT
d_gene: NA; j_gene: TRBJ2-6; abundance: few; v_gene: TRBV15; CDR3aa: CATSPDRSGANVLTF; CDR3nt: TGTGCCACCAGCCCAGACAGATCTGGGGCCAACGTCCTGACTTTC
d_gene: NA; j_gene: TRBJ1-2; abundance: many; v_gene: TRBV6-1; CDR3aa: CASSTPKQGGDYGYTF; CDR3nt: TGTGCCAGCAGTACCCCCAAGCAGGGAGGGGACTATGGCTACACCTTC
d_gene: NA; j_gene: TRBJ1-5; abundance: many; v_gene: TRBV10-3; CDR3aa: CAISGGHSNQPQHF; CDR3nt: TGTGCCATCAGTGGGGGTCATAGCAATCAGCCCCAGCATTTT
d_gene: TRBD1; j_gene: TRBJ2-4; abundance: NA; v_gene: TRBV4-1; CDR3aa: CASSHPGQGSDIQYF; CDR3nt: TGCGCCAGCAGCCATCCGGGACAGGGGTCCGACATTCAGTACTTC
d_gene: TRBD2; j_gene: TRBJ2-7; abundance: many; v_gene: TRBV5-1; CDR3aa: CASHAGGAIEQYF; CDR3nt: TGCGCCAGCCACGCGGGGGGTGCTATCGAGCAGTACTTC
d_gene: NA; j_gene: TRBJ2-7; abundance: few; v_gene: TRBV18; CDR3aa: CASSPVSRIYSYEQYF; CDR3nt: TGTGCCAGCTCACCAGTAAGTAGGATCTACTCCTACGAGCAGTACTTC
d_gene: TRBD1; j_gene: TRBJ2-2; abundance: many; v_gene: TRBV2; CDR3aa: CASSETGGGNGELFF; CDR3nt: TGTGCCAGCAGTGAAACAGGGGGTGGTAACGGGGAGCTGTTTTTT